This T cell receptor beta chain was sequenced during a study of blood T cell repertoires in COVID-19. Study-wide context: Some COVID-19 samples were acute and others convalescent; all came from the United States, Italy and Spain.

This clone was counted once. Assay used: immunoSEQ multiplex PCR; TCRdb lists only in-frame clones, some missing. The top ten clones hold less than 1.5% of a sample with hundreds of thousands of clones, nearly 90% of them seen once. The germline V gene has CDR1 MDHEN and CDR2 SYDVKM. This CDR3 has 14 amino acids. Trimming removed 6 bases from V and 0 bases from J, with 8 bases in between. Sample: PBMCs or T cells enriched from blood (not recorded which). The clonotype originates from a woman aged 18-29 years who had been exposed to COVID-19. This rearrangement joins TRBV28 to TRBJ2-2; D is perhaps TRBD1 (5 bases). CDR3 region: CASRQVANTGELFF. CDR3 in DNA: TGTGCCAGCAGACAGGTCGCGAACACCGGGGAGCTGTTTTTT.